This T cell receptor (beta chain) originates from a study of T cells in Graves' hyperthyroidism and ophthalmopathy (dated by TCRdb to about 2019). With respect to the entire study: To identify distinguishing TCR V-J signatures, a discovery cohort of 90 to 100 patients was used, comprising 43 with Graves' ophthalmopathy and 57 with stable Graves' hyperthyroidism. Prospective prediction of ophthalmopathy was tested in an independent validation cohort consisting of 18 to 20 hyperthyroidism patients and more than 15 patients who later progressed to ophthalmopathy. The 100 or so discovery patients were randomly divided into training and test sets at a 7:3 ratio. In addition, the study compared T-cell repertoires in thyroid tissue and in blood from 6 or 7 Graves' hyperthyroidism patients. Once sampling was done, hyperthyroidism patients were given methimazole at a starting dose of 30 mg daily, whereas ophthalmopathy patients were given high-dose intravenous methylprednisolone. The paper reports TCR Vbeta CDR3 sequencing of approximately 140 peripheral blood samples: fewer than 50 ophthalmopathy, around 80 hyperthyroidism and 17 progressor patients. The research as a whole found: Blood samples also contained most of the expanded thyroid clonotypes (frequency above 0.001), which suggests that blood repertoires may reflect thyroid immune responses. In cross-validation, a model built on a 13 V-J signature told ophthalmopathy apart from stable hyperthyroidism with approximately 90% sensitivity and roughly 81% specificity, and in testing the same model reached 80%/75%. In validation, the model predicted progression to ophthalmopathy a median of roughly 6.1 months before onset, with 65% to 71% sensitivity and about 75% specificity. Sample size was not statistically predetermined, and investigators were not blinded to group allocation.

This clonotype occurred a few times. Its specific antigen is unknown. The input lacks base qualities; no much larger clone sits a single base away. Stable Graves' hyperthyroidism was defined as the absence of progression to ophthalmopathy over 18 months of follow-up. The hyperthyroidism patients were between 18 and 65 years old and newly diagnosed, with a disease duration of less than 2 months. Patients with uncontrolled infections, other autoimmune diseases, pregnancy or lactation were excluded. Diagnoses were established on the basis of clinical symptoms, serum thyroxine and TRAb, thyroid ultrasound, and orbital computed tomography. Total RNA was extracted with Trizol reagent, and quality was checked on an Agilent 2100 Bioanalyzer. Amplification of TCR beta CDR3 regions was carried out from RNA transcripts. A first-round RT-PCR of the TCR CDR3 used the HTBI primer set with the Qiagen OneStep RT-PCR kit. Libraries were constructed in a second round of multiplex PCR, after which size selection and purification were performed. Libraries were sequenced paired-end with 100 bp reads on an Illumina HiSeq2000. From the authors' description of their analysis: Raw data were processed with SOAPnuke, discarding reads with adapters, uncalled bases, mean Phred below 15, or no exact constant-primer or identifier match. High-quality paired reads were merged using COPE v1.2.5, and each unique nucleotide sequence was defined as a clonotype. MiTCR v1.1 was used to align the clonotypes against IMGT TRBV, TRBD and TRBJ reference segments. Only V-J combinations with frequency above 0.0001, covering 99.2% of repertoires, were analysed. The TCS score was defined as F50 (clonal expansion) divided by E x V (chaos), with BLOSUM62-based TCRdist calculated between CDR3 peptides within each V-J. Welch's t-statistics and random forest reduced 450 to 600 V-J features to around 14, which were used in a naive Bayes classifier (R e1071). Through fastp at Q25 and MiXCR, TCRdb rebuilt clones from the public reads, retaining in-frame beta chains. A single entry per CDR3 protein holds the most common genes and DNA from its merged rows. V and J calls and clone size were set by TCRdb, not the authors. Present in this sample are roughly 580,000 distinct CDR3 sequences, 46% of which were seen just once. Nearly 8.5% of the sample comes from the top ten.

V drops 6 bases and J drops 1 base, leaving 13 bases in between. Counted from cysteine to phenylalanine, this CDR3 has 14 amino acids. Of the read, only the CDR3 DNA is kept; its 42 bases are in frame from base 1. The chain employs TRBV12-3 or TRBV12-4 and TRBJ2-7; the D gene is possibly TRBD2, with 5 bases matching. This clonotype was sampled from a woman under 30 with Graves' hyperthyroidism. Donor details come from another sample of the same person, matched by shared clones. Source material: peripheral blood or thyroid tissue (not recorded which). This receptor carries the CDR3 CASSFYEGSYEQYF. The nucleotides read TGTGCCAGCAGCTTTTACGAGGGTTCCTACGAGCAGTACTTC.